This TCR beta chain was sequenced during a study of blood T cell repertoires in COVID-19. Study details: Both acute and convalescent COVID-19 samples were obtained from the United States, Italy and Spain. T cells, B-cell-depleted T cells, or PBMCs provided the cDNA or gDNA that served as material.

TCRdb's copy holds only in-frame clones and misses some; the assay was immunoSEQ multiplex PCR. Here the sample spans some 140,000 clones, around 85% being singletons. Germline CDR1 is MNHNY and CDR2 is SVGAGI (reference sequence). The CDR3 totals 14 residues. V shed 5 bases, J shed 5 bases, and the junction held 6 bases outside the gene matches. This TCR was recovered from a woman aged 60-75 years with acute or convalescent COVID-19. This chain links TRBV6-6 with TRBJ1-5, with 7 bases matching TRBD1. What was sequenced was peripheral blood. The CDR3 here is CASSPRDSYQPQHF. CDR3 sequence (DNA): TGTGCCAGCAGTCCCCGGGACAGTTATCAGCCCCAGCATTTT.